This TCR beta chain is drawn from a study of blood T cell repertoires in COVID-19. Study-wide context: Samples representing acute and convalescent COVID-19 were sourced from the United States, Italy and Spain.

Clinical histories supplied by participants themselves formed the basis of cohort assignment. Donors in Cohort 3 counted as recovered after two negative PCRs, clearance, or symptom resolution. Sequenced by immunoSEQ multiplex PCR; TCRdb stores in-frame clones only, minus some. The sample has some 270,000 clones, approximately 89% seen once. The CDR3 is 16 amino acids. The J segment lost 0 bases and the V segment lost 6 bases, leaving 8 bases of the junction unmatched. The V gene's germline CDR1 is SQVTM and CDR2 ANQGSEA. The chain couples TRBV29-1 to TRBJ1-5; 10 bases map to TRBD1. The source is an older woman who had recovered from COVID-19. Sample: PBMCs or T cells enriched from blood (not recorded which). As DNA, the CDR3 is TGCAGCGTGATACTAGGGACAGGGGTTAGCAATCAGCCCCAGCATTTT. Residues: CSVILGTGVSNQPQHF.